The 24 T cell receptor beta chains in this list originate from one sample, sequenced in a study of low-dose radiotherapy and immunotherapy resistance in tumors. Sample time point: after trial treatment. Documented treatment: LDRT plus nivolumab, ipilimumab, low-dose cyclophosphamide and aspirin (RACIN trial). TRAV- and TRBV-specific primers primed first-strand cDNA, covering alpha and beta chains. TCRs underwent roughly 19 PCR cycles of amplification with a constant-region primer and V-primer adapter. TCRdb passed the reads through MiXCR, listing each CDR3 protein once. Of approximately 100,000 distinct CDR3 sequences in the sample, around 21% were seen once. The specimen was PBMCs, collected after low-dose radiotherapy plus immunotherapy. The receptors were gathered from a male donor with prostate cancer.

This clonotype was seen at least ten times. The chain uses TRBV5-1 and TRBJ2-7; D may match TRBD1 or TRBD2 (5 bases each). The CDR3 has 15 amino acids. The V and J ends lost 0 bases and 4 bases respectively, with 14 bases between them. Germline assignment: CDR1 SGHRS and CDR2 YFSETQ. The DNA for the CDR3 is TGCGCCAGCAGCTTGGTTCCGGGGCCAACATACGAGCAGTACTTC. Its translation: CASSLVPGPTYEQYF.

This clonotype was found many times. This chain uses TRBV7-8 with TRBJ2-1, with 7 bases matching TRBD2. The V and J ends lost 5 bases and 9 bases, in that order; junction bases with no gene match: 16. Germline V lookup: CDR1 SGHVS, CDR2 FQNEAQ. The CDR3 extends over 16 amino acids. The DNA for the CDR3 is TGTGCCAGCAGCCCGGCTCGGGGGGACCCGTTGTTTGAGCAGTTCTTC. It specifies CASSPARGDPLFEQFF. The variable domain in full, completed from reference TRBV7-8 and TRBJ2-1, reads GAGVSQSPRYKVAKRGQDVALRCDPISGHVSLFWYQQALGQGPEFLTYFQNEAQLDKSGLPSDRFFAERPEGSVSTLKIQRTQQEDSAVYLCASSPARGDPLFEQFFGPGTRLTVL.

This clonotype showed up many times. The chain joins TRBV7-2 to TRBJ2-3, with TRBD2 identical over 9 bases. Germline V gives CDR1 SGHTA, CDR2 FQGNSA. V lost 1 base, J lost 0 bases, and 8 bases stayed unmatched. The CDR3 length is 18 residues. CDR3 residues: CASSLGRGGRRSTDTQYF. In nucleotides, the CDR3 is TGTGCCAGCAGCTTAGGGCGGGGGGGCCGCCGGAGCACAGATACGCAGTATTTT.

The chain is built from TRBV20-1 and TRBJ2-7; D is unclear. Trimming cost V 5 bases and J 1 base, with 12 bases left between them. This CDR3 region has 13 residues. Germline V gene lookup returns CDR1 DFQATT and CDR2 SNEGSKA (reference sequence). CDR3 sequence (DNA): TGCAGTGCTCCACAGTGGGTTTCCTACGAGCAGTACTTC. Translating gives CSAPQWVSYEQYF.

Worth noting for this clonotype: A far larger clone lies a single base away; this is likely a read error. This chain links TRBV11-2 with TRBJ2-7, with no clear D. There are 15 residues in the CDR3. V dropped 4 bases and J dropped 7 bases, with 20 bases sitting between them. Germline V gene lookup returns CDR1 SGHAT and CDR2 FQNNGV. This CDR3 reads CASSSPRGNYNEQYF. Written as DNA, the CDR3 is TGTGCCAGCAGCTCCCCCCGCGGTAACTACAATGAGCAGTACTTC. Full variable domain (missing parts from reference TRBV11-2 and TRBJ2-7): EAGVAQSPRYKIIEKRQSVAFWCNPISGHATLYWYQQILGQGPKLLIQFQNNGVVDDSQLPKDRFSAERLKGVDSTLKIQPAKLEDSAVYLCASSSPRGNYNEQYFGPGTRLTVT.

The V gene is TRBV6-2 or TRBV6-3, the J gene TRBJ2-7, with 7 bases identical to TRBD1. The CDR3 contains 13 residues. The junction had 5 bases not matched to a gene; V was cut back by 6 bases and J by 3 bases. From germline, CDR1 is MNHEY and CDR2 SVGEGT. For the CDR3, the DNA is TGTGCCAGCAGGACAGGGCGTAACTACGAGCAGTACTTC. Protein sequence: CASRTGRNYEQYF.

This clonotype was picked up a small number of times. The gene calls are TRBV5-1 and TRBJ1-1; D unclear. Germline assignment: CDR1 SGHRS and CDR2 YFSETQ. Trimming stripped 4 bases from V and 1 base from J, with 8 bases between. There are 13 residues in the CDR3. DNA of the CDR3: TGCGCCAGCAGCGCTTCCCGGAACACTGAAGCTTTCTTT. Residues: CASSASRNTEAFF.

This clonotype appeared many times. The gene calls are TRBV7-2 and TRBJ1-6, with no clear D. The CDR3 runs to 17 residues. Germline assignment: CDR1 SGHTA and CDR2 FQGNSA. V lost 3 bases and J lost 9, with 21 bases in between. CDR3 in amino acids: CASSFGGQAYWISPLHF. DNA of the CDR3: TGTGCCAGCAGCTTCGGTGGCCAGGCTTATTGGATTTCACCCCTCCACTTT.

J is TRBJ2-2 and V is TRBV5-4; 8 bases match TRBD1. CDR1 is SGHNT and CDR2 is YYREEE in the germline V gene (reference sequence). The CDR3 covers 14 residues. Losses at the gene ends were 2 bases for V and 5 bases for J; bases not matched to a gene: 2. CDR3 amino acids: CASSLQGVTGELFF. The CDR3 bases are TGTGCCAGCAGCTTACAGGGGGTTACCGGGGAGCTGTTTTTT.

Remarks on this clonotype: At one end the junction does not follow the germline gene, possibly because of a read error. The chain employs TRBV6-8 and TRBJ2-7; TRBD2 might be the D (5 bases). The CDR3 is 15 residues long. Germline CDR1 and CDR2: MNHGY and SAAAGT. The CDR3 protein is CTSSYSGEGKYEQYF. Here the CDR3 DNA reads TGTACCAGCAGTTACTCCGGGGAAGGGAAATACGAGCAGTACTTC.

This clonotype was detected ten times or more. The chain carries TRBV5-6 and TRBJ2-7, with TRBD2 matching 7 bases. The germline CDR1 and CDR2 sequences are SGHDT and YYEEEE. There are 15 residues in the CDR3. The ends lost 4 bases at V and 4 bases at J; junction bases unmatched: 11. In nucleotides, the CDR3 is TGTGCCAGCAGCATCCTACGGGGGGTCGAATACGAGCAGTACTTC. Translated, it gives CASSILRGVEYEQYF.

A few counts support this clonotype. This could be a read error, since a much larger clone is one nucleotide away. The CDR3 DNA sequence: TGTGCCAGCACCCAAACTCCAGGCACCGGGGAGCTGTTTTTT. Encoded protein: CASTQTPGTGELFF. The gene calls are TRBV7-3 and TRBJ2-2; no clear D. CDR3 size: 14 residues. The germline V and J ends were trimmed by 7 bases and 4 bases, with 13 bases remaining between them. Germline lookup yields CDR1 SGHTA and CDR2 FQGTGA.

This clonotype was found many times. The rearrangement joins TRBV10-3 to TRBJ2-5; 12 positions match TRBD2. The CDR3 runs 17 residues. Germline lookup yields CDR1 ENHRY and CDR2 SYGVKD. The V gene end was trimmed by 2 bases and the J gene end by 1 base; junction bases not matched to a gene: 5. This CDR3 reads CAISEGLAGSLQETQYF. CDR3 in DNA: TGTGCCATCAGTGAGGGACTAGCGGGAAGCCTCCAAGAGACCCAGTACTTC.

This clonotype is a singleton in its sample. CDR3 DNA: TGTGCCAGCTCACAGGGGGATGTGAGGGAGCAGTACTTC. It translates to CASSQGDVREQYF. V usage is TRBV28 and J usage is TRBJ2-7; 8 bases match TRBD1. Looked up from germline, CDR1 is MDHEN and CDR2 is SYDVKM. The CDR3 sequence is 13 residues long. The ends lost 8 bases at V and 7 bases at J; junction bases unmatched: 10.

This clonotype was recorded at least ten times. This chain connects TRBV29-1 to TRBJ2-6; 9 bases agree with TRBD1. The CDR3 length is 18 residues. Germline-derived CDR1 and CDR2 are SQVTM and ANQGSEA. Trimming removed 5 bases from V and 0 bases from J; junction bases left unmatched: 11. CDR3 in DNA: TGCAGCGTTCCGGGACAGGGATACTCATCCTCTGGGGCCAACGTCCTGACTTTC. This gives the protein CSVPGQGYSSSGANVLTF. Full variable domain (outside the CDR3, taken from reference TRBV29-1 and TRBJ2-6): SAVISQKPSRDICQRGTSLTIQCQVDSQVTMMFWYRQQPGQSLTLIATANQGSEATYESGFVIDKFPISRPNLTFSTLTVSNMSPEDSSIYLCSVPGQGYSSSGANVLTFGAGSRLTVL.

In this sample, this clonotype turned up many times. The CDR3 reads CASTFMAGGRTGELFF. The CDR3 nucleotides read TGTGCCAGTACTTTTATGGCGGGGGGGCGAACCGGGGAGCTGTTTTTT. The chain couples TRBV19 to TRBJ2-2, with TRBD2 matching over 9 bases. Trimming cost V 7 bases and J 5 bases; bases outside gene matches: 11. This CDR3 is 16 amino acids long. Germline CDR1 reads LNHDA; CDR2 reads SQIVND (reference sequence).

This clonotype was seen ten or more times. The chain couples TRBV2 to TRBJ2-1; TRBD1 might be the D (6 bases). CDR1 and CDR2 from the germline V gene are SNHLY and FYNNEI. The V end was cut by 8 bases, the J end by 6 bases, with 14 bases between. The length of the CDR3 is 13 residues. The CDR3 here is CASVRTGFNEQFF. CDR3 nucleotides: TGTGCCAGCGTACGAACAGGGTTCAATGAGCAGTTCTTC.

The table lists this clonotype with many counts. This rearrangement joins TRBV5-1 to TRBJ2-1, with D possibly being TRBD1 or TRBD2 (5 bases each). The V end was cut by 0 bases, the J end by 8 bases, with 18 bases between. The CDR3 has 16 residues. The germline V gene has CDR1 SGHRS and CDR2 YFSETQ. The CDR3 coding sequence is TGCGCCAGCAGCTTGGTAAGCGGCAGAAGGGGCGATGAGCAGTTCTTC. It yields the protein CASSLVSGRRGDEQFF. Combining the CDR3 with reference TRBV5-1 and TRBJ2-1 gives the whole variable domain KAGVTQTPRYLIKTRGQQVTLSCSPISGHRSVSWYQQTPGQGLQFLFEYFSETQRNKGNFPGRFSGRQFSNSRSEMNVSTLELGDSALYLCASSLVSGRRGDEQFFGPGTRLTVL.

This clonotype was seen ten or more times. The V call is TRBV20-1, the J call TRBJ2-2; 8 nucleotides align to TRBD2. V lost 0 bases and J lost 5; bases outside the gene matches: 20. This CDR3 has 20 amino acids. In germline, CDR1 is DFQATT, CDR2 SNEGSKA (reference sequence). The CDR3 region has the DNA TGCAGTGCTAGAGATAGGCGAAACATACCAACGGGGACTAGGACCGGGGAGCTGTTTTTT. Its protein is CSARDRRNIPTGTRTGELFF.

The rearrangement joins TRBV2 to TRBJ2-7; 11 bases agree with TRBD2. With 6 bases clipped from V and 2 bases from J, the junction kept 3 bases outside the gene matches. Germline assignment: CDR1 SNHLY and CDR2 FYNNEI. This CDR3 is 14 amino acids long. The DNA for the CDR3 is TGTGCCAGCAGGCCGGGACTAGCGGCCTACGAGCAGTACTTC. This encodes CASRPGLAAYEQYF. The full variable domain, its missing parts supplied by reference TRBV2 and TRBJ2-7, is EPEVTQTPSHQVTQMGQEVILRCVPISNHLYFYWYRQILGQKVEFLVSFYNNEISEKSEIFDDQFSVERPDGSNFTLKIRSTKLEDSAMYFCASRPGLAAYEQYFGPGTRLTVT.

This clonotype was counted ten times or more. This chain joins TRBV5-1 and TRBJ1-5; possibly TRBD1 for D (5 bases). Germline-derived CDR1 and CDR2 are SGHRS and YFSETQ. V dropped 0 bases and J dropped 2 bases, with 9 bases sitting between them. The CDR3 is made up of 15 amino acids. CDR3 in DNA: TGCGCCAGCAGCTTGGATGCGGGGGGCAATCAGCCCCAGCATTTT. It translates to CASSLDAGGNQPQHF.

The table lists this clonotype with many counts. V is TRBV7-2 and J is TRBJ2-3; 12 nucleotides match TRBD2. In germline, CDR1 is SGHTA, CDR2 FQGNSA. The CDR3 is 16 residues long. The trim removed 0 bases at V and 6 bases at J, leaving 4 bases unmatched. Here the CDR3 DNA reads TGTGCCAGCAGCTTAGCAACTAGCGGGGGGATGGATACGCAGTATTTT. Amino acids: CASSLATSGGMDTQYF.

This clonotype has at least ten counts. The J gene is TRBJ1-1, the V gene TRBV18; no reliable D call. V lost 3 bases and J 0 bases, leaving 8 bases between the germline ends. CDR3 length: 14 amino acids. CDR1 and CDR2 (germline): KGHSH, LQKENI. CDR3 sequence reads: CASSPNSVNTEAFF. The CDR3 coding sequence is TGTGCCAGCTCACCGAACAGCGTGAACACTGAAGCTTTCTTT. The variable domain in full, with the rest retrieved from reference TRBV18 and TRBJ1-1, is NAGVMQNPRHLVRRRGQEARLRCSPMKGHSHVYWYRQLPEEGLKFMVYLQKENIIDESGMPKERFSAEFPKEGPSILRIQQVVRGDSAAYFCASSPNSVNTEAFFGQGTRLTVV.

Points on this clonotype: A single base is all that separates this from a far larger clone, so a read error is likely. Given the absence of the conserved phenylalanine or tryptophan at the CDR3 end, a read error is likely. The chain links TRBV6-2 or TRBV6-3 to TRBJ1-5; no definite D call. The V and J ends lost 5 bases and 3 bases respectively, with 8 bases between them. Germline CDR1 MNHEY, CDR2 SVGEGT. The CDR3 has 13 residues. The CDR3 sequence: CASSEENNQPQHL. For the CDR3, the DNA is TGTGCCAGCAGTGAAGAGAACAATCAGCCCCAGCATCTT.